This T cell receptor (beta chain) was documented in a study of blood T cell repertoires in COVID-19 (dated by TCRdb to the early 2020s). Study-level background: Samples from collaborators originated in the United States, Italy and Spain and spanned both the acute and convalescent phases of COVID-19. The material from the prospective study consisted of cDNA or gDNA derived from T cells, B-cell-depleted T cells, or PBMCs. Deeply sampled blood TCRbeta repertoires from subjects exposed to, actively infected with, or recovered from COVID-19 were included in the dataset. The samples were drawn from the first 160 participants of the ongoing ImmuneRACE study and from roughly 1,300 subjects provided by 6 global collaborators. Sample metadata almost always included a de-identified subject ID, COVID-19 status, age in years and sex. Where available, HLA class I and class II types were taken from metadata supplied by the sample provider and were not determined by assay-based typing. The repertoires were released in a freely available public database meant as a resource for research on the immune response to SARS-CoV-2. What the research found in general, with its limitations: Clinical and demographic metadata were provided uncurated, with the amount varying by source and participant.

One collaborating source in Seattle enrolled patients while the patients were actively infected and followed the patients over time throughout the course of disease. The collaborating institutions used their own protocols to collect whole blood in K2EDTA tubes. For TCRbeta analysis, collaborators shipped samples as frozen whole blood, isolated PBMCs, or DNA extracted from either of those sample types. TCRbeta CDR3 regions were amplified from genomic DNA using the immunoSEQ Assay, a bias-controlled multiplex PCR. The original methods were these. The number of nucleated cells in each sample was estimated by amplification of reference gene primers within the assay. Sequence reads were collapsed and filtered to measure the absolute abundance of every unique TCRbeta CDR3 rearrangement. For each sample, productive Simpson clonality was calculated as the square root of Simpson's diversity index over productive rearrangements. This is the immuneACCESS table as TCRdb keeps it, with only in-frame sequences that have V and J called. A part of the clones is gone; compared with another copy, unresolved V genes explain less than half, and the rest is unexplained. That table gives V, J and clone size, and the DNA gave D and trimming. This sample lists about 230,000 clones; 70% to 90% were detected once. Around 10% of the sample rests with the top ten.

The germline V gene specifies MDHEN as CDR1 and SYDVKM as CDR2. Unmatched junction bases come to 5, with V trimmed by 2 bases and J by 4 bases. Taken from cysteine to phenylalanine, the CDR3 has 15 residues. Kept here is only the CDR3 DNA, which spans 45 bases and is read in frame from base 1. This clone has a single count. The antigen it recognizes is unknown. Base qualities are not recorded, but no much larger clone differs from it by a single base. The sequence was obtained from a man between 50 and 59 years old with COVID-19, enrolled during active disease. In this chain, TRBV28 is recombined with TRBJ1-5; 7 nucleotides in the junction match TRBD1. Source material: peripheral blood. In nucleotide form, the sequence is TGTGCCAGCAGTTTAGGGGGACAGCGAAATCAGCCCCAGCATTTT. Its protein reads: CASSLGGQRNQPQHF.